What follows describes a single T cell receptor beta chain. Its antigen is currently unknown. Germline V gives CDR1 KGHSH, CDR2 LQKENI. This CDR3 has 17 amino acids. V was shortened by 2 bases and J by 0 bases, with 14 bases between the two germline ends. This sample is drawn from a study of T cell responses to AZD1222 COVID-19 vaccine. Profiled with immunoSEQ multiplex PCR; TCRdb holds only in-frame clones, not every one. The sample has 95,000 to 100,000 clones; just over 90% are singletons. Findings and caveats of the study: Repertoire sampling occurred only after the peak T cell response. Females outnumbered males among donors, who were mostly white British; clonal diversity was possibly underestimated.

The specimen comprised peripheral blood, sampled on day 0 of AZD1222 vaccination. The receptor comes from an adult in good health. The chain has TRBV18 and TRBJ1-3, with D possibly TRBD1 on 6 matching bases. The CDR3 is CASSPGPHRASGNTIYF. DNA of the CDR3: TGTGCCAGCTCACCAGGCCCACACAGGGCCTCTGGAAACACCATATATTTT. Full variable domain (rest looked up from reference TRBV18 and TRBJ1-3): NAGVMQNPRHLVRRRGQEARLRCSPMKGHSHVYWYRQLPEEGLKFMVYLQKENIIDESGMPKERFSAEFPKEGPSILRIQQVVRGDSAAYFCASSPGPHRASGNTIYFGEGSWLTVV.